This T cell receptor (beta chain) was profiled in a study of T-cell memory formation after mild COVID-19. Study-wide context: TCR clusters were largely donor specific.

Study-wide results and caveats: Clones contracting over day 15 to 85 were CD4/CD8 balanced, with later expanders leaning CD4+.

The CDR3 loop spans 13 amino acids. Trimming stripped 3 bases from V and 4 bases from J, with 7 bases between. Worth noting for this clonotype: Its antigen remains unknown.

MiXCR, applied by TCRdb to the 5' RACE reads, yields one record per CDR3 protein. The sample carries tens of thousands of distinct CDR3 sequences, around a quarter recorded once. The V gene is TRBV12-3 or TRBV12-4, the J gene TRBJ1-5; D call uncertain. This TCR came from a man younger than 35 who had mild COVID-19 (a few samples of this study predate the infection). Cell type and time point are not known. Specimen: PBMCs or a T cell subset sorted from them (not recorded which). DNA for the CDR3: TGTGCCAGCAGTTTTGGACTGAATCAGCCCCAGCATTTT. Protein sequence: CASSFGLNQPQHF.